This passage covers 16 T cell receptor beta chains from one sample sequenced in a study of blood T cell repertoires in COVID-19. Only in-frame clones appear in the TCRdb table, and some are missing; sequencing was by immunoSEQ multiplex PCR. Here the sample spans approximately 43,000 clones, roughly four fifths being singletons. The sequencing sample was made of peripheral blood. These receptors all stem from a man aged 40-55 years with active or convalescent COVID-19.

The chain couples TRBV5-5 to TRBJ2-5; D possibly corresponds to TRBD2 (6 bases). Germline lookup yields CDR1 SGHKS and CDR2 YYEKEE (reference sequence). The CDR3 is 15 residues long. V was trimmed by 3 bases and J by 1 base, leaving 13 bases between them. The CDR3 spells CASSWDSDAQETQYF. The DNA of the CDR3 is TGTGCCAGCAGCTGGGACTCAGATGCCCAAGAGACCCAGTACTTC.

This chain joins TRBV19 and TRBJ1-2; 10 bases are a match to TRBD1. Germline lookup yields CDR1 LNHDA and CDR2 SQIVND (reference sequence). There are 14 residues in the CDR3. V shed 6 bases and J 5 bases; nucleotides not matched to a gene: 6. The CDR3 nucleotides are TGTGCCAGTAGGAAGACAGGGGGCTCGTATGGCTACACCTTC. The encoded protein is CASRKTGGSYGYTF.

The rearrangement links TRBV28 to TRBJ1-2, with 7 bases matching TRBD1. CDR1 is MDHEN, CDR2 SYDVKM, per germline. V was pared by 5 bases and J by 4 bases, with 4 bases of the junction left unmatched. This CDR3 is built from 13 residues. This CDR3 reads CASSEGQIYGYTF. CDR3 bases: TGTGCCAGCAGTGAGGGACAGATCTATGGCTACACCTTC.

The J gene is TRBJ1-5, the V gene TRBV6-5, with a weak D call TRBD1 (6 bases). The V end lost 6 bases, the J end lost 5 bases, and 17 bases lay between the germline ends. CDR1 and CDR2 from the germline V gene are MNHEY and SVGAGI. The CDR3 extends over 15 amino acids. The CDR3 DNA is TGTGCCAGCAGCCGGACAGCTCTTCGGGATCAGCCCCAGCATTTT. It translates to CASSRTALRDQPQHF.

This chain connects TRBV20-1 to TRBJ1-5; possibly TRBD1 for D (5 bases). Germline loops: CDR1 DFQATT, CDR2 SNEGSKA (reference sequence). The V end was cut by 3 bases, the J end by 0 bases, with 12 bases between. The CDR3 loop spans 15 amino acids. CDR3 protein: CSASGDSYSNQPQHF. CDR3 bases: TGCAGTGCTAGTGGTGACAGTTATAGCAATCAGCCCCAGCATTTT.

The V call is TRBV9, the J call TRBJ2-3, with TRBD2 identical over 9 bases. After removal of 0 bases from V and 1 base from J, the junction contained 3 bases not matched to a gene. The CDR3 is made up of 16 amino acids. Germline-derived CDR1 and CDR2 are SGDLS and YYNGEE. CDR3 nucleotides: TGTGCCAGCAGCGTAGGTCCTAGCGGGGGCACAGATACGCAGTATTTT. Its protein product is CASSVGPSGGTDTQYF.

The CDR3 is CASSLGTSGGSDTQYF. CDR3 sequence (DNA): TGTGCCAGCAGCTTAGGTACTAGCGGGGGATCAGATACGCAGTATTTT. The gene calls are TRBV11-3 and TRBJ2-3, with 11 bases matching TRBD2. Looked up from germline, CDR1 is SGHNT and CDR2 is YENEEA. The CDR3 has 16 residues. With 1 base clipped from V and 4 bases from J, the junction kept 4 bases outside the gene matches.

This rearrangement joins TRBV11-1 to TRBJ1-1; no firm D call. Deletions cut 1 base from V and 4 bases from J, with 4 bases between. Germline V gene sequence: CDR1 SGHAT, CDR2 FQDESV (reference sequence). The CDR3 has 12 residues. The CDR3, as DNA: TGTGCCAGCAGCTTAGGGGCCACTGAAGCTTTCTTT. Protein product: CASSLGATEAFF.

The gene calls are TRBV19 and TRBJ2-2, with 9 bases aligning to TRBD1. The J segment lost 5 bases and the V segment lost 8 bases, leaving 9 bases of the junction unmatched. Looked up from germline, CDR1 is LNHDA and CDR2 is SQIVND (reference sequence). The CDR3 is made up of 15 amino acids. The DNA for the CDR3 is TGTGCCAGTCGGACCGGGACAGGGATAACCGGGGAGCTGTTTTTT. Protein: CASRTGTGITGELFF.

CDR3 DNA sequence: TGTGCCAGCAGCCCCGACAGGGGGCCAGATACTGAAGCTTTCTTT. Translation gives CASSPDRGPDTEAFF. This rearrangement joins TRBV5-4 to TRBJ1-1, with 10 nucleotides matching TRBD1. Germline CDR1 SGHNT, CDR2 YYREEE (reference sequence). The CDR3 runs 15 residues. J lost 5 bases, V lost 4 bases, and 8 bases had no gene match.

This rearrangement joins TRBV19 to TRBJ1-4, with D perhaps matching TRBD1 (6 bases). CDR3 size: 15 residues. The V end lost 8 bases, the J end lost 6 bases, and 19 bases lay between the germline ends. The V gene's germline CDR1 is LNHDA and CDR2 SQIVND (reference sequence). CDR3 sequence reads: CASSRQVGRHEKLFF. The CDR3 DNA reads TGTGCCAGTTCCCGACAGGTCGGTCGTCATGAAAAACTGTTTTTT.

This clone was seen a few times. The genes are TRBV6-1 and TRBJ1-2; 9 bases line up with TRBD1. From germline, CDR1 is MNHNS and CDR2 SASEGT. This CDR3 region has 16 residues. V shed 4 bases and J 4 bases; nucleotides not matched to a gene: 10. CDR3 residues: CASSGRGGQGGYGYTF. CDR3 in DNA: TGTGCCAGCAGTGGGAGGGGGGGACAGGGAGGCTATGGCTACACCTTC.

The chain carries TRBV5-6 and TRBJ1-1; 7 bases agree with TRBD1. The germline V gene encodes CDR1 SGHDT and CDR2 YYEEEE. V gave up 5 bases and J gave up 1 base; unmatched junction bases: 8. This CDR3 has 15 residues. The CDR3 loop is CASSRRTGWNTEAFF. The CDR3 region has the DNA TGTGCCAGCAGTCGGCGGACAGGCTGGAACACTGAAGCTTTCTTT.

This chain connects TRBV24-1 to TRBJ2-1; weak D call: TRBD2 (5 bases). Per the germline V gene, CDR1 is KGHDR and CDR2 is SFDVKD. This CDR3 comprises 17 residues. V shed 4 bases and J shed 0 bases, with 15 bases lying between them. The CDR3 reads CATSDPRDSYSYNEQFF. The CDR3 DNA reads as TGTGCCACCAGTGACCCCCGGGATTCCTACTCCTACAATGAGCAGTTCTTC.

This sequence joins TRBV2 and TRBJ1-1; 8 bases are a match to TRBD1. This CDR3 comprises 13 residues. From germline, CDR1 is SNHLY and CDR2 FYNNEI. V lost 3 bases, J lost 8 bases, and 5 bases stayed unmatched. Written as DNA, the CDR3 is TGTGCCAGCAGTGACAGGGGGCAGTTGGAAGCTTTCTTT. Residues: CASSDRGQLEAFF.

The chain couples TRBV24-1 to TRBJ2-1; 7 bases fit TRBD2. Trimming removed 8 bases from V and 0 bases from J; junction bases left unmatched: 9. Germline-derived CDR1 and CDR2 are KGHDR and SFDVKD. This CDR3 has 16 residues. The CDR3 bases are TGTGCCACCATGCATGGAGCGGGGAGCTCCTACAATGAGCAGTTCTTC. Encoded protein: CATMHGAGSSYNEQFF.